These T cell receptor beta chains were read from a single sample in a study of T cells in localized non-small cell lung cancer. Only in-frame clones appear in the TCRdb table, and some are missing; sequencing was by immunoSEQ multiplex PCR. Of 50,000 to 65,000 clones in the sample, around 80% are singletons; the top ten hold more than 4%. The sequencing used PBMCs, collected before any cancer treatment. These receptors all stem from a woman aged 35 to 70 with stage II lung adenocarcinoma. Both conserved end residues are part of each CDR3. Fields, in order: D gene, J gene, V gene, clone size, CDR3 protein, CDR3 DNA. D genes are given only for firm matches. Size is omitted from some rows. Given values are once, few, many or a class for expanded clones.

NA TRBJ1-2 TRBV11-2 once CASSYNGGGYTF TGTGCCAGCAGTTATAACGGTGGTGGCTACACCTTC
NA TRBJ2-1 TRBV6-1 NA CASSEVQSRGNEQFF TGTGCCAGCAGTGAAGTTCAGTCGAGGGGGAATGAGCAGTTCTTC
NA TRBJ1-1 TRBV11-2 few CASSLALMNTEAFF TGTGCCAGCAGCTTAGCCCTCATGAACACTGAAGCTTTCTTT
NA TRBJ2-7 TRBV7-2 NA CASSFNRALEQYF TGTGCCAGCAGCTTCAACAGGGCTCTCGAGCAGTACTTC
NA TRBJ1-3 TRBV18 once CASSPGAGNTIYF TGTGCCAGCTCACCCGGCGCGGGAAACACCATATATTTT
NA TRBJ1-2 TRBV20-1 many CSARDLEGYTF TGCAGTGCTAGAGATCTCGAGGGCTACACCTTC
TRBD1 TRBJ2-5 TRBV7-9 NA CASSWTGQETQYF TGTGCTAGCAGCTGGACAGGGCAAGAGACCCAGTACTTC
NA TRBJ1-6 TRBV5-1 NA CASSLEGLEGGSSPLHF TGCGCCAGCAGCTTGGAAGGGTTGGAAGGAGGGAGTTCACCCCTCCACTTT
TRBD2 TRBJ2-5 TRBV6-1 NA CASTLSGGAETQYF TGTGCCAGCACCCTAAGCGGGGGGGCAGAGACCCAGTACTTC
TRBD1 TRBJ1-2 TRBV5-5 few CASSFDRGGNGYTF TGTGCCAGCAGCTTCGACAGGGGGGGAAATGGCTACACCTTC
NA TRBJ1-4 TRBV30 NA CAWQRDINEKLFF TGTGCCTGGCAAAGGGACATTAATGAAAAACTGTTTTTT
TRBD2 TRBJ2-7 TRBV7-9 NA CASSTTSGGLEQYF TGTGCCAGCAGCACCACTAGCGGGGGGCTCGAGCAGTACTTC
NA TRBJ2-2 TRBV4-1 NA CASSLGRRSGNTGELFF TGCGCCAGCAGCCTCGGACGCAGGTCGGGGAACACCGGGGAGCTGTTTTTT
NA TRBJ2-2 TRBV19 NA CASTLGGGPGELFF TGTGCCAGTACCCTAGGCGGGGGCCCCGGGGAGCTGTTTTTT
NA TRBJ1-4 TRBV6-5 NA CASSYSREKLFF TGTGCCAGCAGTTACTCGCGTGAAAAACTGTTTTTT
NA TRBJ2-5 TRBV19 NA CASSRYGLPDFQETQYF TGTGCCAGTAGTAGGTATGGTCTACCGGATTTCCAAGAGACCCAGTACTTC
TRBD2 TRBJ2-3 TRBV4-1 NA CASSQDELAGGTDTQYF TGCGCCAGCAGCCAAGATGAACTAGCGGGGGGCACAGATACGCAGTATTTT
TRBD1 TRBJ1-1 TRBV7-8 NA CASSLGRTGNTEAFF TGTGCCAGCAGCTTAGGGCGGACAGGAAACACTGAAGCTTTCTTT
NA TRBJ1-3 TRBV12-5 once CASGSPGWRVRGGNTIYF TGTGCTAGTGGTTCCCCGGGTTGGAGGGTTCGGGGTGGAAACACCATATATTTT
NA TRBJ1-2 TRBV27 NA CASSTRQAPRDGYTF TGTGCCAGCAGTACCCGACAGGCTCCGAGGGACGGCTACACCTTC
NA TRBJ1-3 TRBV7-2 NA CASSFYRSLSGNTIYF TGTGCCAGCAGCTTCTACAGGAGCCTCTCTGGAAACACCATATATTTT
TRBD1 TRBJ1-4 TRBV2 NA CASRDRGVNNEKLFF TGTGCCAGCAGGGACAGGGGCGTCAATAATGAAAAACTGTTTTTT
NA TRBJ1-4 TRBV27 NA CASSLGSGKLFF TGTGCCAGCAGTTTAGGTTCTGGGAAACTGTTTTTT
NA TRBJ2-7 TRBV28 NA CASSSRVYEQYF TGTGCCAGCAGTTCAAGGGTCTACGAGCAGTACTTC
NA TRBJ1-5 TRBV5-8 NA CASSLEQGHQPQHF TGTGCCAGCAGCTTGGAGCAGGGTCATCAGCCCCAGCATTTT
NA TRBJ1-1 TRBV7-8 NA CASTPRREGTEAFF TGTGCCAGCACCCCCCGGCGGGAAGGCACTGAAGCTTTCTTT
NA TRBJ1-2 TRBV5-1 NA CASSTGPTADYGYTF TGCGCCAGCAGCACGGGACCGACGGCCGATTATGGCTACACCTTC